One sample yielded the 3 T cell receptor beta chains listed below, sequenced in a study of T cells in localized non-small cell lung cancer. Method: immunoSEQ multiplex PCR; TCRdb's copy keeps in-frame clones and lacks some. The data contain around 41,000 clones, around 86% of them seen just once; the ten biggest clones take up 5% to 7%. The material was peripheral blood, obtained before any cancer treatment. Receptors were obtained from a man aged 40 to 70 with stage I lung adenocarcinoma.

The V gene is TRBV30, the J gene TRBJ1-1; a possible D gene is TRBD1 (5 bases). The germline V and J ends were trimmed by 4 bases and 3 bases, with 12 bases remaining between them. The CDR3 covers 13 residues. The germline gives CDR1 GTSNPN, CDR2 SVGIG (reference sequence). CDR3 DNA: TGTGCCTGGACCTTCTCGACAGACACTGAAGCTTTCTTT. Protein sequence: CAWTFSTDTEAFF.

This clone was seen a single time. This chain uses TRBV7-9 with TRBJ1-5; the D is unclear. Looked up from germline, CDR1 is SEHNR and CDR2 is FQNEAQ (reference sequence). V was clipped by 3 bases and J by 5 bases, with 5 bases between them. The CDR3 length is 12 residues. CDR3 bases: TGTGCCAGCAGCTTCGCCGATCAGCCCCAGCATTTT. The encoded protein is CASSFADQPQHF. Full variable domain (remainder filled in from reference TRBV7-9 and TRBJ1-5): DTGVSQNPRHKITKRGQNVTFRCDPISEHNRLYWYRQTLGQGPEFLTYFQNEAQLEKSRLLSDRFSAERPKGSFSTLEIQRTEQGDSAMYLCASSFADQPQHFGDGTRLSIL.

V is TRBV7-3 and J is TRBJ1-5; 10 positions match TRBD1. Germline trimming cut 2 bases from V and 4 bases from J; bases unmatched to any gene: 2. The length of the CDR3 is 15 residues. Germline loops: CDR1 SGHTA, CDR2 FQGTGA. This chain's CDR3 is CASSLGDRGNQPQHF. CDR3 sequence (DNA): TGTGCCAGCAGCTTAGGGGACAGGGGAAATCAGCCCCAGCATTTT.